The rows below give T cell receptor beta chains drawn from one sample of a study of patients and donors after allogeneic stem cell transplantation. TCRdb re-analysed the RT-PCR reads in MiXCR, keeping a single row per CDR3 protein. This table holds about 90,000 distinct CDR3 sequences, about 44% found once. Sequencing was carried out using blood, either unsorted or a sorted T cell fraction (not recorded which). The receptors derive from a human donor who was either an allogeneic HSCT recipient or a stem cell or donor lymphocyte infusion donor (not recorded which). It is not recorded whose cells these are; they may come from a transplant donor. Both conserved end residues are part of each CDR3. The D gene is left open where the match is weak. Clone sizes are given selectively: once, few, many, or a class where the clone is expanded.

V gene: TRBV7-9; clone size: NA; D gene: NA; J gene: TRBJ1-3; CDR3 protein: CASTQRGTGNTIYF; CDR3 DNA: TGTGCCAGCACTCAGCGGGGGACTGGAAACACCATATATTTT
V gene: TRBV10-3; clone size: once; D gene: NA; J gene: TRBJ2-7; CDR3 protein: CATMPDRRSYEQYF; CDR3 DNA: TGTGCCACCATGCCAGACAGGCGGTCCTACGAGCAGTACTTC
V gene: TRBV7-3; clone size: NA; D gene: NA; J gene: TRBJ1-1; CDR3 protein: CASSLPGGSEAFF; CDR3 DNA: TGTGCCAGCAGCTTACCGGGAGGGTCTGAAGCTTTCTTT
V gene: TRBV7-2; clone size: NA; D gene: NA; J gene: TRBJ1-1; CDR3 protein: CASSLVSGPSQAFF; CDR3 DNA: TGTGCCAGCAGCTTAGTATCCGGGCCTAGCCAAGCTTTCTTT
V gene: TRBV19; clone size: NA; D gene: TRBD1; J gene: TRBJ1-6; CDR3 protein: CASKRGQERSPLHF; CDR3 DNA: TGTGCCAGTAAGAGGGGGCAAGAGAGGTCACCCCTCCACTTT
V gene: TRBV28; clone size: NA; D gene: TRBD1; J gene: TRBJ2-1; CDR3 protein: CASSPRDRNYNEQFF; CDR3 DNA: TGTGCCAGCAGTCCCCGGGACAGGAATTACAATGAGCAGTTCTTC
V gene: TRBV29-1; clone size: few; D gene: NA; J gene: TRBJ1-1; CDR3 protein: CSVEPPSTEAFF; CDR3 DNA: TGCAGCGTTGAACCTCCGAGCACTGAAGCTTTCTTT
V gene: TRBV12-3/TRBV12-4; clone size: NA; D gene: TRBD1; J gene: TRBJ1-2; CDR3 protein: CASSSGQPNYGYTF; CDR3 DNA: TGTGCCAGCAGTTCGGGACAGCCGAACTATGGCTACACCTTC
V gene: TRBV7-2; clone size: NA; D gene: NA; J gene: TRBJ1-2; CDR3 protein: CASSLDSDRLWGYTF; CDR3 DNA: TGTGCCAGCAGCTTAGATTCCGACAGGCTGTGGGGCTACACCTTC
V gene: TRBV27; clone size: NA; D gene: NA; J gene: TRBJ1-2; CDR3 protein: CASGDTSNYGYTF; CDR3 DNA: TGTGCCAGCGGGGACACGTCTAACTATGGCTACACCTTC
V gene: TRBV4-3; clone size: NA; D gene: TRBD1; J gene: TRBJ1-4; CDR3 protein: CASSRATGGGEKLFF; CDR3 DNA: TGCGCCAGCAGCCGGGCGACAGGGGGCGGTGAAAAACTGTTTTTT
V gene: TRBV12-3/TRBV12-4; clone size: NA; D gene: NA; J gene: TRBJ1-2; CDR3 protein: CASSFQGSLGGYTF; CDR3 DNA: TGTGCCAGCAGTTTCCAGGGATCGCTAGGTGGCTACACCTTC
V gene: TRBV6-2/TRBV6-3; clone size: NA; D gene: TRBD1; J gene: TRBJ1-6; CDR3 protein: CASSPRRDSNSPLHF; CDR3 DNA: TGTGCCAGCAGTCCGAGACGGGACAGTAATTCACCCCTCCACTTT
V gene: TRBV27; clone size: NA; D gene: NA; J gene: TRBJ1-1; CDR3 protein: CASSLRPGNTEAFF; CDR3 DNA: TGTGCCAGCAGTTTGCGGCCGGGAAACACTGAAGCTTTCTTT
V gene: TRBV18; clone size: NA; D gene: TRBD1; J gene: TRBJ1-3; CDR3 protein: CASSPTTGANSGNTIYF; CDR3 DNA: TGTGCCAGCTCACCAACGACAGGGGCAAACTCTGGAAACACCATATATTTT
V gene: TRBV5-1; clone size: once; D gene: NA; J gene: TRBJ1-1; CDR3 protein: CASSFVQGTPNTEAFF; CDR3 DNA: TGCGCCAGCAGTTTCGTCCAGGGGACCCCGAACACTGAAGCTTTCTTT
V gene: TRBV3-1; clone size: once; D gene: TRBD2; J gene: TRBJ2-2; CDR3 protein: CASSQDRTGGPVGNTGELFF; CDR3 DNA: TGTGCCAGCAGCCAAGATAGGACGGGAGGGCCAGTTGGTAACACCGGGGAGCTGTTTTTT
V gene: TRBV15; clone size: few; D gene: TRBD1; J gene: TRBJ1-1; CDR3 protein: CATSRPYQTGRRRAFF; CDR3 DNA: TGTGCCACCAGCAGACCATACCAGACAGGGAGGAGACGAGCTTTCTTT
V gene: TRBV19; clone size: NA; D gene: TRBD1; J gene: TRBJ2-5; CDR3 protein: CASRRQGSRSETQYF; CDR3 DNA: TGTGCCAGTAGACGACAGGGGAGTCGAAGCGAGACCCAGTACTTC
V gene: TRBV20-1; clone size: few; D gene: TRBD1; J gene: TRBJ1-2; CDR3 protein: CSAVQGANYGYTF; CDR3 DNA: TGCAGTGCTGTACAGGGGGCGAACTATGGCTACACCTTC